The rows below give T cell receptor beta chains drawn from one sample of a study of blood T cell repertoires in COVID-19. The table came from immunoSEQ multiplex PCR; TCRdb's copy has only in-frame clones and leaves some out. Of under 450,000 clones in the sample, about 90% were seen once. Sequencing was performed on PBMCs or T cells enriched from blood (not recorded which). The receptors shown here come from a man under 40 who had recovered from COVID-19. CDR3s include the opening cysteine and the closing phenylalanine or tryptophan. The D gene is left open where the match is weak. The size entry is marked missing in some rows and otherwise reads once, few, many or a size class.

TRBD2	TRBV6-1	NA	16	TRBJ2-7	TGTGCCAGCAGTGAACAATGGCTAGCGGGGAACTACGAGCAGTACTTC	CASSEQWLAGNYEQYF
NA	TRBV7-8	NA	19	TRBJ1-4	TGTGCCAGCAGCCCCCTTGTACGGGATATATGGGCAACTAATGAAAAACTGTTTTTT	CASSPLVRDIWATNEKLFF
NA	TRBV19	NA	14	TRBJ1-6	TGTGCCAGTAGTACGACCAGGGTGAATTCACCCCTCCACTTT	CASSTTRVNSPLHF
TRBD1	TRBV28	NA	12	TRBJ2-7	TGTGCCAGCAGTCGACAGGGGCTGGAGCAGTACTTC	CASSRQGLEQYF
NA	TRBV6-6	NA	15	TRBJ1-2	TGTGCCAGCAGTTACCAACACGGAGGACACTATGGCTACACCTTC	CASSYQHGGHYGYTF
TRBD2	TRBV6-6	NA	18	TRBJ2-1	TGTGCCAGCAGCCGACTAGCGGGGGGCTTCGACTCCTACAATGAGCAGTTCTTC	CASSRLAGGFDSYNEQFF
TRBD1	TRBV10-1	NA	13	TRBJ1-1	TGCGCCAGCAGCGGGGACAGGAACACTGAAGCTTTCTTT	CASSGDRNTEAFF
NA	TRBV5-1	NA	15	TRBJ2-2	TGCGCCAGCAGCCCCAGTTCCACCATCACCGGGGAGCTGTTTTTT	CASSPSSTITGELFF
TRBD1	TRBV7-9	NA	14	TRBJ1-6	TGTGCCAGCAGACGACAGGGCTTAGGGTGGCCCCTCCACTTT	CASRRQGLGWPLHF
TRBD2	TRBV7-9	NA	16	TRBJ2-2	TGTGCCAGCAGCTTAACTAGCGGGCTTAACACCGGGGAGCTGTTTTTT	CASSLTSGLNTGELFF
NA	TRBV29-1	NA	15	TRBJ1-2	TGCAGCGTTGTAACGCAGGGAATTCGCCAATCTGGCTACACCTTC	CSVVTQGIRQSGYTF
NA	TRBV19	NA	14	TRBJ1-1	TGTGCCAGTAGTCTTGGGGGGGGGCTCACTGAAGCTTTCTTT	CASSLGGGLTEAFF
NA	TRBV9	once	15	TRBJ2-5	TGTGCCAGCAGCACGACAGTTTCCCCACAAGAGACCCAGTACTTC	CASSTTVSPQETQYF
NA	TRBV7-8	NA	13	TRBJ2-5	TGTGCCAGCAGCTTTGGAGAAAAAGAGACCCAGTACTTC	CASSFGEKETQYF
TRBD1	TRBV5-8	NA	15	TRBJ2-3	TGTGCCAGCAGCTTGGGGGACAGGGGAACAGATACGCAGTATTTT	CASSLGDRGTDTQYF
TRBD1	TRBV30	NA	16	TRBJ2-4	TGTGCCTGGAGTGTACCGACAGGGGGCCTTCGGAACATTCAGTACTTC	CAWSVPTGGLRNIQYF